Reported below is one TCR beta chain. This sample was taken from a study of T cell clones after liver transplantation. Turning to the study itself: Draws occurred before transplant, before withdrawal, and after complete or failed withdrawal.

This CDR3 is 14 amino acids long. Germline loops: CDR1 SGHKS, CDR2 YYEKEE (reference sequence). Trimming cost V 2 bases and J 5 bases; bases outside gene matches: 7. This table comes from immunoSEQ multiplex PCR, and its TCRdb copy is limited to in-frame clones, with some not included. This sample yields over 50,000 clones, of which approximately 88% are seen a single time; 8% to 9.5% belongs to the top ten. This sample comprised CD4+ T cells from blood, obtained before liver transplant. This TCR was sampled from a human donor who received a liver transplant. The V call is TRBV5-5, the J call TRBJ2-7; 7 positions agree with TRBD2. DNA for the CDR3: TGTGCCAGCAGCTTCCGGGAGGTTTATGACGAGCAGTACTTC. This encodes CASSFREVYDEQYF.